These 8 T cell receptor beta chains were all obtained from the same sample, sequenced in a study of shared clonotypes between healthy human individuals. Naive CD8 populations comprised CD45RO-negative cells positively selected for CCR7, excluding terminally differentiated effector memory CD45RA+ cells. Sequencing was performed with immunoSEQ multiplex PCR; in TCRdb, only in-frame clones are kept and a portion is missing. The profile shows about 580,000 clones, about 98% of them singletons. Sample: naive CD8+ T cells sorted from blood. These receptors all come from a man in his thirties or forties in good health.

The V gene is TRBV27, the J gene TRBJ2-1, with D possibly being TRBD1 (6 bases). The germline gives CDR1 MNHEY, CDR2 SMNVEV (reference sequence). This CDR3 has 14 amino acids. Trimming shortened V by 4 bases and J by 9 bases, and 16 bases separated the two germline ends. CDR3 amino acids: CASSSYRDTSEQFF. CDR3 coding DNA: TGTGCCAGCAGTTCTTACCGGGACACCAGTGAGCAGTTCTTC.

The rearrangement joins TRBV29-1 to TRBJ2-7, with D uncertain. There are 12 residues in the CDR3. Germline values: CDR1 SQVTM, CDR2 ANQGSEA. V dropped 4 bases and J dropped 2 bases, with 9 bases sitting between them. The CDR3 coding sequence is TGCAGCGTTGTTGAACAAACCTACGAGCAGTACTTC. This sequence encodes CSVVEQTYEQYF.

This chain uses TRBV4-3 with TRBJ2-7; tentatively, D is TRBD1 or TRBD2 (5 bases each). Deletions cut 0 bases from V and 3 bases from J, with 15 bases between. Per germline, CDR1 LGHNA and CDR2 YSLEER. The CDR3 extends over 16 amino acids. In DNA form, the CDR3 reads TGCGCCAGCAGCCAAGATAGGCGAGGGGAGCACTACGAGCAGTACTTC. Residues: CASSQDRRGEHYEQYF.

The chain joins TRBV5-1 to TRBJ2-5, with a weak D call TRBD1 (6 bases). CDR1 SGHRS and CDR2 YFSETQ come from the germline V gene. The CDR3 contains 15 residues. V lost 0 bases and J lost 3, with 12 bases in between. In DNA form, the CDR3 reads TGCGCCAGCAGCTTGGTAGAGGGACAAGAAGAGACCCAGTACTTC. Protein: CASSLVEGQEETQYF.

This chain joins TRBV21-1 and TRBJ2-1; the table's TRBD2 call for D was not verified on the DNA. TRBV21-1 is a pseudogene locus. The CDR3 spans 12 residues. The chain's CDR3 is CASIVGLDEQFF. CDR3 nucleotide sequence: TGTGCCAGCATAGTCGGGTTGGATGAGCAGTTCTTC.

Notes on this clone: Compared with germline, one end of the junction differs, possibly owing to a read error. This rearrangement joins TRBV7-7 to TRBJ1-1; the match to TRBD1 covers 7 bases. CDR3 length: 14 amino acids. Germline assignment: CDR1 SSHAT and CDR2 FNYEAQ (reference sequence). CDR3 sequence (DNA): TGTGCTAGCAGCCCACAGGGGATGAACACTGAAGCTTTCTTT. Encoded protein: CASSPQGMNTEAFF.

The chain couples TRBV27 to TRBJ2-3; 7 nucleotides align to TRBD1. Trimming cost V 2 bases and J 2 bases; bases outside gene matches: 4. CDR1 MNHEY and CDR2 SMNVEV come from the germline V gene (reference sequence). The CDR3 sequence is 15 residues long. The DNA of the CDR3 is TGTGCCAGCAGTTTACGAAAGGGGGCCACAGATACGCAGTATTTT. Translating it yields CASSLRKGATDTQYF.

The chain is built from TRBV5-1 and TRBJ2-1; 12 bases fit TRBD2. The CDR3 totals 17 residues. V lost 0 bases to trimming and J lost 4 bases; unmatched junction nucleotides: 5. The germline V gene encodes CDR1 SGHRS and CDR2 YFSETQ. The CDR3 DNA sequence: TGCGCCAGCAGCTTGGGAACTAGCGGGAGGACTTACAATGAGCAGTTCTTC. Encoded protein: CASSLGTSGRTYNEQFF.